These 6 T cell receptor beta chains were sequenced from one sample in a study of cytomegalovirus exposure and HLA in healthy donors. The PCR ran on 60 Vbeta and 13 Jbeta primers. Profiling relied on immunoSEQ multiplex PCR, and the TCRdb table lists in-frame clones only, not all of them. The sample records approximately 140,000 clones, under 70% being singletons. Sequences were obtained from PBMCs. The receptors here all came from a woman aged 60-75 years in good health and CMV-seronegative.

The chain carries TRBV9 and TRBJ1-5; 8 bases match TRBD1. V lost 4 bases and J lost 5; bases outside the gene matches: 8. CDR1 and CDR2 from the germline V gene are SGDLS and YYNGEE. The CDR3 loop spans 15 amino acids. CDR3: CASSPSTGADQPQHF. CDR3 DNA: TGTGCCAGCAGCCCATCGACAGGGGCAGATCAGCCCCAGCATTTT.

The J gene is TRBJ2-3, the V gene TRBV6-5; D gene ambiguous. V lost 2 bases to trimming and J lost 2 bases, with 8 bases between them. This CDR3 spans 14 amino acids. Germline-derived CDR1 and CDR2 are MNHEY and SVGAGI. The CDR3, as DNA: TGTGCCAGCAGTTACGATTGGGCCACAGATACGCAGTATTTT. Protein sequence: CASSYDWATDTQYF.

This clone appeared a few times. This chain uses TRBV28 with TRBJ2-7, with 9 nucleotides matching TRBD2. Germline V gene data show CDR1 as MDHEN and CDR2 as SYDVKM. This CDR3 is 15 amino acids long. V shed 4 bases and J 2 bases; nucleotides not matched to a gene: 6. DNA of the CDR3: TGTGCCAGCAGTTCCCCGACTAGCGGTACCTACGAGCAGTACTTC. The encoded protein is CASSSPTSGTYEQYF.

J is TRBJ2-1 and V is TRBV4-1; weak D call: TRBD2 (5 bases). Trimming removed 5 bases at V and 5 bases at J, with 13 bases between. Germline CDR1 is MGHRA and CDR2 is YSYEKL. The CDR3 runs to 14 residues. CDR3 in DNA: TGCGCCAGCAGCTTCTCCCAAGCGGACAATGAGCAGTTCTTC. Translating gives CASSFSQADNEQFF.

The genes are TRBV5-4 and TRBJ2-5; D possibly corresponds to TRBD1 (5 bases). CDR3 length: 15 residues. With 2 bases removed from V and 5 bases from J, the gap between germline ends came to 16 bases. The V gene's germline CDR1 is SGHNT and CDR2 YYREEE (reference sequence). CDR3 DNA sequence: TGTGCCAGCAGCTTCGATCAGGGTCTAGGTGAGACCCAGTACTTC. Its translation is CASSFDQGLGETQYF.

This chain uses TRBV5-6 with TRBJ1-5, with D uncertain. The V gene's germline CDR1 is SGHDT and CDR2 YYEEEE. The V and J ends lost 0 bases and 7 bases respectively, with 11 bases between them. The CDR3 is made up of 14 amino acids. In nucleotides, the CDR3 is TGTGCCAGCAGCTTGGGGAGGGTCGGGCAGCCCCAGCATTTT. This codes for CASSLGRVGQPQHF.